This passage covers 22 T cell receptor beta chains from one sample sequenced in a study of shared clonotypes between healthy human individuals. Generated by immunoSEQ multiplex PCR, the TCRdb table keeps only in-frame clones and is missing some. The sample yields approximately 2,000,000 clones, about nine tenths seen once. Material for sequencing was naive CD4+ T cells from PBMCs. The subset is: CD45RA+ positively selected. The receptors were sampled from a man in his late teens or twenties in good health. Some clones in this sample may be carry-over from other donors' samples.

This clone was found once. V gene TRBV11-2 combines with J gene TRBJ2-7, with 13 bases fitting TRBD2. The trim removed 0 bases at V and 4 bases at J, leaving 3 bases unmatched. The CDR3 is 16 residues long. Germline CDR1 is SGHAT and CDR2 is FQNNGV. This chain's CDR3 is CASSLDTSGRGYEQYF. DNA of the CDR3: TGTGCCAGCAGCTTAGACACTAGCGGGAGGGGGTACGAGCAGTACTTC.

The rearrangement uses TRBV7-2 and TRBJ2-7, with D perhaps matching TRBD2 (6 bases). The V end lost 5 bases, the J end lost 4 bases, and 12 bases lay between the germline ends. CDR1 and CDR2 (germline): SGHTA, FQGNSA. The CDR3 is 13 residues long. CDR3 in amino acids: CASSPPGEYEQYF. CDR3 nucleotides: TGTGCCAGCAGCCCGCCGGGGGAGTACGAGCAGTACTTC.

The sample holds one count of this clone. The chain has TRBV27 and TRBJ1-4; D is undetermined. The V gene's germline CDR1 is MNHEY and CDR2 SMNVEV (reference sequence). The CDR3 extends over 13 amino acids. Deletions cut 6 bases from V and 7 bases from J, with 12 bases between. The CDR3 loop reads CASSRALGEKLFF. The DNA for the CDR3 is TGTGCCAGCAGCCGGGCGCTCGGTGAAAAACTGTTTTTT.

The chain couples TRBV5-1 to TRBJ2-3; 9 nucleotides line up with TRBD1. The germline V gene encodes CDR1 SGHRS and CDR2 YFSETQ. Trimming removed 1 base from V and 2 bases from J; junction bases left unmatched: 2. The CDR3 runs 15 residues. DNA of the CDR3: TGCGCCAGCAGCTTGTCACAGGGGGCCACAGATACGCAGTATTTT. Its translation is CASSLSQGATDTQYF.

The rearrangement links TRBV7-8 to TRBJ1-2; D is unclear. This CDR3 has 15 residues. V was pared by 1 base and J by 4 bases, with 13 bases between. Germline-derived CDR1 and CDR2 are SGHVS and FQNEAQ. CDR3 sequence reads: CASSLGGSRGYGYTF. CDR3 bases: TGTGCCAGCAGCTTAGGTGGGAGTCGGGGCTATGGCTACACCTTC.

This chain uses TRBV9 with TRBJ2-7; a weak D match, TRBD1 (6 bases). Trimming took off 4 bases at V and 0 bases at J, with 11 bases between the two ends. CDR1 and CDR2 (germline): SGDLS, YYNGEE. The CDR3 covers 14 residues. CDR3: CASSSTGSSYEQYF. The CDR3 DNA reads TGTGCCAGCAGCTCCACAGGGAGCTCCTACGAGCAGTACTTC.

This chain connects TRBV5-4 to TRBJ2-7; no firm D call. CDR1 is SGHNT and CDR2 is YYREEE in the germline V gene (reference sequence). This CDR3 spans 14 amino acids. Trimming took off 2 bases at V and 0 bases at J, with 9 bases between the two ends. The CDR3 is CASSFQTSSYEQYF. CDR3 sequence (DNA): TGTGCCAGCAGCTTCCAGACGAGCTCCTACGAGCAGTACTTC. Together with reference TRBV5-4 and TRBJ2-7, the CDR3 gives the full variable domain: ETGVTQSPTHLIKTRGQQVTLRCSSQSGHNTVSWYQQALGQGPQFIFQYYREEENGRGNFPPRFSGLQFPNYSSELNVNALELDDSALYLCASSFQTSSYEQYFGPGTRLTVT.

This clone was found once. This chain joins TRBV18 and TRBJ2-3; D is unresolved. In germline, CDR1 is KGHSH, CDR2 LQKENI. The CDR3 sequence is 12 residues long. V shed 2 bases and J shed 5 bases, with 5 bases lying between them. The CDR3 nucleotides read TGTGCCAGCTCACCATGGGGAGATACGCAGTATTTT. It encodes CASSPWGDTQYF.

The chain employs TRBV29-1 and TRBJ2-1; TRBD2 matches 11 bases. The CDR3 totals 15 residues. The V and J ends lost 3 bases and 7 bases, in that order; junction bases with no gene match: 8. CDR1 is SQVTM, CDR2 ANQGSEA, per germline. CDR3 sequence (DNA): TGCAGCGTTGAGGGCGTAGCGGGAGGGTTGAATGAGCAGTTCTTC. It translates to CSVEGVAGGLNEQFF.

CDR3 in DNA: TGTGCCAGCAGCTTAGGGACAGCCACCGACGAGCAGTACTTC. Protein sequence: CASSLGTATDEQYF. The chain couples TRBV7-9 to TRBJ2-7; weak D call: TRBD1 (6 bases). This CDR3 has 14 amino acids. Trimming left V 1 base short and J 5 bases short, with 12 bases between. Germline-derived CDR1 and CDR2 are SEHNR and FQNEAQ (reference sequence).

The CDR3 DNA follows: TGTGCCAGCACCATTAGGGAGGGGCGGGAAAGCACAGATACGCAGTATTTT. Amino acids: CASTIREGRESTDTQYF. The rearrangement joins TRBV28 to TRBJ2-3, with 7 bases that match TRBD2. CDR1 MDHEN and CDR2 SYDVKM come from the germline V gene. The V gene end was trimmed by 7 bases and the J gene end by 0 bases; junction bases not matched to a gene: 13. This CDR3 spans 17 amino acids.

This clone was seen only a few times. The J gene is TRBJ2-7, the V gene TRBV6-4, with D possibly being TRBD2 (6 bases). The CDR3 has 15 amino acids. CDR1 is MRHNA and CDR2 is SNTAGT in the germline V gene. Trimming cost V 9 bases and J 0 bases, with 18 bases left between them. The chain's CDR3 is CAREMAPSDSYEQYF. For the CDR3, the DNA is TGTGCCAGGGAAATGGCTCCTAGCGACTCCTACGAGCAGTACTTC.

The J gene is TRBJ2-7, the V gene TRBV5-4; a weak D match, TRBD2 (6 bases). Germline V gene lookup returns CDR1 SGHNT and CDR2 YYREEE (reference sequence). The CDR3 covers 15 residues. V was cut by 4 bases and J by 1 base, with 15 bases left in between. CDR3 region: CASSPRFGGSYEQYF. For the CDR3, the DNA is TGTGCCAGCAGCCCCAGGTTCGGGGGATCCTACGAGCAGTACTTC.

The chain employs TRBV7-2 and TRBJ2-6; 13 bases agree with TRBD2. The V gene end was trimmed by 5 bases and the J gene end by 4 bases; junction bases not matched to a gene: 11. Germline CDR1 SGHTA, CDR2 FQGNSA. The CDR3 has 19 residues. CDR3 nucleotide sequence: TGTGCCAGCAGCAGACGACGACTAGCGGGAGGCCGGGGGGCCAACGTCCTGACTTTC. This encodes CASSRRRLAGGRGANVLTF.

J is TRBJ1-5 and V is TRBV19; D remains ambiguous. Germline V gene sequence: CDR1 LNHDA, CDR2 SQIVND (reference sequence). Trimming left V 0 bases short and J 4 bases short, with 10 bases between. This CDR3 is built from 15 residues. CDR3 protein: CASSIDHTPNQPQHF. The CDR3 DNA reads TGTGCCAGTAGTATAGATCACACACCAAATCAGCCCCAGCATTTT.

The J gene is TRBJ1-5, the V gene TRBV5-4, with TRBD1 matching 10 bases. The CDR3 length is 16 residues. Germline CDR1 reads SGHNT; CDR2 reads YYREEE (reference sequence). With V trimmed by 4 bases and J by 6 bases, 10 bases remained unmatched. CDR3 loop: CASSHTGTGVSQPQHF. CDR3 DNA sequence: TGTGCCAGCAGCCACACCGGGACAGGGGTGAGTCAGCCCCAGCATTTT.

The V and J genes are TRBV10-1 and TRBJ2-3; a possible D gene is TRBD2 (6 bases). The germline V gene encodes CDR1 WNHNN and CDR2 SYGVQD (reference sequence). The CDR3 loop spans 15 amino acids. Between the trimmed V and J ends, which lost 0 bases and 1 base, there was a span of 8 bases. CDR3 coding DNA: TGCGCCAGCAGTGAGTCCCCGGGGGGCACAGATACGCAGTATTTT. It is translated as CASSESPGGTDTQYF.

V gene TRBV30 combines with J gene TRBJ2-1; D is unresolved. Trimming removed 0 bases from V and 10 bases from J, with 10 bases in between. This CDR3 contains 12 residues. Germline V lookup: CDR1 GTSNPN, CDR2 SVGIG (reference sequence). The CDR3 loop reads CAWSVGSREQFF. In nucleotides, the CDR3 is TGTGCCTGGAGTGTCGGATCGCGGGAGCAGTTCTTC.

The rearrangement uses TRBV9 and TRBJ2-7, with 12 bases lining up with TRBD2. CDR1 is SGDLS, CDR2 YYNGEE, per germline. The V and J ends lost 4 bases and 1 base, in that order; junction bases with no gene match: 6. The CDR3 runs to 16 residues. The CDR3 reads CASSPSGTSGSYEQYF. CDR3 DNA sequence: TGTGCCAGCAGCCCCTCCGGGACTAGCGGGTCCTACGAGCAGTACTTC. Combining the CDR3 with reference TRBV9 and TRBJ2-7 gives the whole variable domain DSGVTQTPKHLITATGQRVTLRCSPRSGDLSVYWYQQSLDQGLQFLIQYYNGEERAKGNILERFSAQQFPDLHSELNLSSLELGDSALYFCASSPSGTSGSYEQYFGPGTRLTVT.

Comment on this clone: Other DNA sequences in the sample encode the same CDR3. The chain recombines TRBV5-1 with TRBJ1-5; tentative D call: TRBD1 (5 bases). V lost 0 bases to trimming and J lost 8 bases, with 9 bases between them. CDR3 size: 13 residues. CDR1 and CDR2 (germline): SGHRS, YFSETQ. CDR3 DNA: TGCGCCAGCAGCTTGGAGGGAGGGGAGCCCCAGCATTTT. Translation gives CASSLEGGEPQHF.

The chain recombines TRBV6-6 with TRBJ2-7; D is unresolved. Between the trimmed V and J ends, which lost 5 bases and 9 bases, there was a span of 11 bases. Germline V lookup: CDR1 MNHNY, CDR2 SVGAGI (reference sequence). The CDR3 runs 11 residues. The CDR3 reads CASSPQSGQYF. In nucleotides, the CDR3 is TGTGCCAGCAGTCCGCAGTCCGGGCAGTACTTC.

The chain combines TRBV7-6 with TRBJ1-1, with unresolved D. Germline CDR1 SGHVS, CDR2 FNYEAQ. The CDR3 extends over 18 amino acids. V dropped 3 bases and J dropped 0 bases, with 20 bases sitting between them. The chain's CDR3 is CASSFLVKKSLMNTEAFF. The CDR3 region has the DNA TGTGCCAGCAGCTTTCTAGTTAAAAAGTCTCTAATGAACACTGAAGCTTTCTTT. The whole variable domain, filled in from reference TRBV7-6 and TRBJ1-1, reads GAGVSQSPRYKVTKRGQDVALRCDPISGHVSLYWYRQALGQGPEFLTYFNYEAQQDKSGLPNDRFSAERPEGSISTLTIQRTEQRDSAMYRCASSFLVKKSLMNTEAFFGQGTRLTVV.